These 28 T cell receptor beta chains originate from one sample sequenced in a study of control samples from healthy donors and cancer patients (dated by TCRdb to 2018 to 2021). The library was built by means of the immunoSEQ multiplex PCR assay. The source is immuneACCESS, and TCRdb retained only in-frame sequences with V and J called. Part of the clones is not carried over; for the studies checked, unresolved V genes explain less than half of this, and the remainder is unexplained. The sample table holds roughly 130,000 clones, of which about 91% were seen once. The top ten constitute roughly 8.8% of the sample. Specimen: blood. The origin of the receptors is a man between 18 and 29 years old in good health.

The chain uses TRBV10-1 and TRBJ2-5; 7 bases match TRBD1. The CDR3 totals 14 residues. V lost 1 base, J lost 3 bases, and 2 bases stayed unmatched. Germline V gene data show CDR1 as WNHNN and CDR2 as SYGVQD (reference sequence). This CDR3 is CASSELGQEETQYF. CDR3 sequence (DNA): TGCGCCAGCAGTGAGTTAGGACAGGAAGAGACCCAGTACTTC.

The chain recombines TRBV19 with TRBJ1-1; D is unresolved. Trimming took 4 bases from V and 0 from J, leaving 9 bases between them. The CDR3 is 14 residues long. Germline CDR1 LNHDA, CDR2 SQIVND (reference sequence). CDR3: CASSTAGLNTEAFF. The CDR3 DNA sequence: TGTGCCAGTAGTACGGCCGGATTGAACACTGAAGCTTTCTTT.

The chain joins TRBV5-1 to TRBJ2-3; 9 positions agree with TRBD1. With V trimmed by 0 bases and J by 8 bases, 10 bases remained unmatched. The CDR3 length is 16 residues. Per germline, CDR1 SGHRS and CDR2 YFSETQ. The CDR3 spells CASSLEGTGLGVTQYF. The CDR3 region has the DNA TGCGCCAGCAGCTTGGAAGGGACAGGGCTCGGGGTTACGCAGTATTTT.

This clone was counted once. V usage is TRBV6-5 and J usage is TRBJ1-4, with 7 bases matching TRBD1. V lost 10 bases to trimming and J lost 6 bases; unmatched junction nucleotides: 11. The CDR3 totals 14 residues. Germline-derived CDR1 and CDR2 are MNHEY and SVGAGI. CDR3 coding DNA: TGTGCCACCAATATCCACGGACAGGATGAAAAACTGTTTTTT. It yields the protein CATNIHGQDEKLFF.

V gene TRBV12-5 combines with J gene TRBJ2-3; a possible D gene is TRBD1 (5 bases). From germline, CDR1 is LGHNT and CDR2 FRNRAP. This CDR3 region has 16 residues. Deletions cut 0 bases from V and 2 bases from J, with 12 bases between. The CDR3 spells CASGLVLQGPTDTQYF. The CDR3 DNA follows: TGTGCTAGTGGTTTGGTACTCCAGGGCCCCACAGATACGCAGTATTTT.

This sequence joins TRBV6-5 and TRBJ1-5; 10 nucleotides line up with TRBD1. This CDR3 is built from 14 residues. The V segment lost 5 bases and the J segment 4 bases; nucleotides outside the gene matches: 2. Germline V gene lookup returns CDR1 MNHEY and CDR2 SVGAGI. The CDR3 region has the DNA TGTGCCAGCAGTCGACAGGGGGCTAATCAGCCCCAGCATTTT. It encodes CASSRQGANQPQHF.

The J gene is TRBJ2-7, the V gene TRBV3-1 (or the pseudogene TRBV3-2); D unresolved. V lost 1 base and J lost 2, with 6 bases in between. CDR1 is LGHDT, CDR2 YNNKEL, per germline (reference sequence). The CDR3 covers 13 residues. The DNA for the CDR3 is TGTGCCAGCAGCCAAGGTCCCCCCTACGAGCAGTACTTC. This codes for CASSQGPPYEQYF.

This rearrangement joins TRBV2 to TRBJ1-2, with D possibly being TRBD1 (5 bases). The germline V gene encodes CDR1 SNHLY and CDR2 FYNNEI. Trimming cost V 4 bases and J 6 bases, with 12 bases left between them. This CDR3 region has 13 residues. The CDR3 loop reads CASSALTVHGYTF. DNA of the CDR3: TGTGCCAGCAGTGCCCTGACAGTGCATGGCTACACCTTC. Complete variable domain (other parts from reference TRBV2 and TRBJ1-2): EPEVTQTPSHQVTQMGQEVILRCVPISNHLYFYWYRQILGQKVEFLVSFYNNEISEKSEIFDDQFSVERPDGSNFTLKIRSTKLEDSAMYFCASSALTVHGYTFGSGTRLTVV.

The CDR3 bases are TGTGCCAGCAGTGACCCGGGACAGGGGACCGGCTACACCTTC. Residues: CASSDPGQGTGYTF. The chain joins TRBV6-4 to TRBJ1-2; 10 nucleotides align to TRBD1. The V gene end was trimmed by 2 bases and the J gene end by 8 bases; junction bases not matched to a gene: 5. The CDR3 is 14 residues long. The germline CDR1 and CDR2 sequences are MRHNA and SNTAGT.

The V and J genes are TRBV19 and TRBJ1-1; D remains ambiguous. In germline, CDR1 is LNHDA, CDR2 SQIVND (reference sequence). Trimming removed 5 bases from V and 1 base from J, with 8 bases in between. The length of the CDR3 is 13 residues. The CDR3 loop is CASSFGPNTEAFF. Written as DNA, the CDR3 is TGTGCCAGTAGTTTCGGACCGAACACTGAAGCTTTCTTT.

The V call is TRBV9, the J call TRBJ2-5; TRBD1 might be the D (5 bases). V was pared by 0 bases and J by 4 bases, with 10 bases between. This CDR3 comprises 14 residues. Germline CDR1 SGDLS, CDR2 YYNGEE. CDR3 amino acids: CASSVGAGIETQYF. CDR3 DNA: TGTGCCAGCAGCGTAGGGGCAGGGATAGAGACCCAGTACTTC.

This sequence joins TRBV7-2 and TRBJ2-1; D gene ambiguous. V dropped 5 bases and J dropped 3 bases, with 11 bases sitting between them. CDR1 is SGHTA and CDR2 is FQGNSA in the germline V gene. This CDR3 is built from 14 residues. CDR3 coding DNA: TGTGCCAGCAGCCCCCCGACTCGCTACAATGAGCAGTTCTTC. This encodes CASSPPTRYNEQFF.

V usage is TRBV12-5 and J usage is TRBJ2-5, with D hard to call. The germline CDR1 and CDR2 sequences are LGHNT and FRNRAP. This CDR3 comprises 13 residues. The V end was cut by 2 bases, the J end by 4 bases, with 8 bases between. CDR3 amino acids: CASGLRQIETQYF. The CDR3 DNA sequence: TGTGCTAGTGGTTTGCGGCAGATAGAGACCCAGTACTTC.

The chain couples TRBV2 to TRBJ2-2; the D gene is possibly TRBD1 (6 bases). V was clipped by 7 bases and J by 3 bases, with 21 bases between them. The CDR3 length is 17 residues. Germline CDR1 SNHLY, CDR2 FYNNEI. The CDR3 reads CASTATGSDFYTGELFF. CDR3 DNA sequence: TGTGCCAGCACTGCGACAGGTTCCGATTTTTACACCGGGGAGCTGTTTTTT.

CDR3 coding DNA: TGTGCCAGCTCACTAGACAGGGGCGAGACCCAGTACTTC. Translating gives CASSLDRGETQYF. J is TRBJ2-5 and V is TRBV18; 8 bases map to TRBD1. The length of the CDR3 is 13 residues. Unmatched junction bases numbered 3, after V lost 4 bases and J lost 5 bases. Germline V gives CDR1 KGHSH, CDR2 LQKENI.

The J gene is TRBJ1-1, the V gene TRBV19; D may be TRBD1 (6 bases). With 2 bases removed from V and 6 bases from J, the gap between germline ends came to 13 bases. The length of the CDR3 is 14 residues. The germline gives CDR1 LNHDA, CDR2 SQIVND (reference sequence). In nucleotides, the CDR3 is TGTGCCAGTAGTATAATGGGGGCGAGGGCTGAAGCTTTCTTT. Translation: CASSIMGARAEAFF.

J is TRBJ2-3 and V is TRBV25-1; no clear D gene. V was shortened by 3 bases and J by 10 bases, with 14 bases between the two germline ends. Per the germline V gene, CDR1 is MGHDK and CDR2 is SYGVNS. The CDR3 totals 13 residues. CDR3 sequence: CASSDSRRSAQYF. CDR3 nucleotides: TGTGCCAGCAGTGACTCCCGTAGAAGTGCGCAGTATTTT.

CDR3 bases: TGCGCCAGCACGGAGACTATCCTCCCTCCTGGGGCCAACGTCCTGACTTTC. It is translated as CASTETILPPGANVLTF. The J gene is TRBJ2-6, the V gene TRBV10-2; D may be TRBD2 (5 bases). This CDR3 has 17 amino acids. Trimming took 7 bases from V and 2 from J, leaving 18 bases between them. Germline CDR1 WSHSY, CDR2 SAAADI.

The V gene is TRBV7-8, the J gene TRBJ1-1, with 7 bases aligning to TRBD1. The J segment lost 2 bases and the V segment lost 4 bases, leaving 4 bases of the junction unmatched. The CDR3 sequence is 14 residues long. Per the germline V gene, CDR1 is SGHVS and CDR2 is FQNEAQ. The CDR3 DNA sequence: TGTGCCAGCAGCTCAGGGACAGCAAACACTGAAGCTTTCTTT. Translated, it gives CASSSGTANTEAFF.

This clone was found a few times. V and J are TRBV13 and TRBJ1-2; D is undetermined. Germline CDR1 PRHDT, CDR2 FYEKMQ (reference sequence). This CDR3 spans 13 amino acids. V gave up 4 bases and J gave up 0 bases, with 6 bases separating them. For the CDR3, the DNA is TGTGCCAGCAGCTCCACGGCTAACTATGGCTACACCTTC. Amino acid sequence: CASSSTANYGYTF.

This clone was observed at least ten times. CDR3 in amino acids: CASSFGGWNTEAFF. The CDR3 DNA sequence: TGCGCCAGCAGCTTCGGCGGTTGGAACACTGAAGCTTTCTTT. This sequence joins TRBV5-1 and TRBJ1-1; D is unclear. This CDR3 has 14 amino acids. V was trimmed by 2 bases and J by 1 base, leaving 9 bases between them. Germline assignment: CDR1 SGHRS and CDR2 YFSETQ.

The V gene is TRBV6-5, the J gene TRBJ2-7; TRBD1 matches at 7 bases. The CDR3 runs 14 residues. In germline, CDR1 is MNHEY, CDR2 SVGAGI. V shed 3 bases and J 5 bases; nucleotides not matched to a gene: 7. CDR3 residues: CASSYADRAHEQYF. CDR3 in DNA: TGTGCCAGCAGTTATGCCGACAGGGCCCACGAGCAGTACTTC.

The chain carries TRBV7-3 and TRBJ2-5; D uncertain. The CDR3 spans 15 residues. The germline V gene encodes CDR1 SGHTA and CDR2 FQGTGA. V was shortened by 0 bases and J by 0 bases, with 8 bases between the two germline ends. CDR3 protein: CASSLTPGYQETQYF. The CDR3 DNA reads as TGTGCCAGCAGCTTAACGCCCGGGTACCAAGAGACCCAGTACTTC.

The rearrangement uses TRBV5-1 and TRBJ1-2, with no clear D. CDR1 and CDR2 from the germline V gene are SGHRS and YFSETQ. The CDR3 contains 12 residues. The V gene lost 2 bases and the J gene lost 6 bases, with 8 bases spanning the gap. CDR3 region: CASSFDLDGYTF. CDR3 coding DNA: TGCGCCAGCAGCTTTGACTTAGATGGCTACACCTTC.

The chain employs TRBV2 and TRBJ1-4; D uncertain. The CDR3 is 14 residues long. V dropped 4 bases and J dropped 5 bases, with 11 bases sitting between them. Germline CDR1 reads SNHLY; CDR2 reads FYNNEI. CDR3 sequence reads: CASSGPDGNEKLFF. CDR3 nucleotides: TGTGCCAGCAGTGGACCGGATGGAAATGAAAAACTGTTTTTT.

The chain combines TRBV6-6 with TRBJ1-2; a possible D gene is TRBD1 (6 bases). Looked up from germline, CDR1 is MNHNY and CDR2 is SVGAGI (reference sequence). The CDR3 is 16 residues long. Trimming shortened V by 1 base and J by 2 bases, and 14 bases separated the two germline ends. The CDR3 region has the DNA TGTGCCAGCAGTTACTTCCGGGACACTTACAACTATGGCTACACCTTC. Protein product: CASSYFRDTYNYGYTF.

Here the CDR3 reads CASSSPRAGLAGELFF. CDR3 DNA sequence: TGTGCCAGCAGCTCACCTCGAGCGGGGTTGGCCGGGGAGCTGTTTTTT. This rearrangement joins TRBV7-2 to TRBJ2-2, with TRBD2 matching over 7 bases. Germline assignment: CDR1 SGHTA and CDR2 FQGNSA. The CDR3 is 16 residues long. With V trimmed by 4 bases and J by 6 bases, 11 bases remained unmatched.

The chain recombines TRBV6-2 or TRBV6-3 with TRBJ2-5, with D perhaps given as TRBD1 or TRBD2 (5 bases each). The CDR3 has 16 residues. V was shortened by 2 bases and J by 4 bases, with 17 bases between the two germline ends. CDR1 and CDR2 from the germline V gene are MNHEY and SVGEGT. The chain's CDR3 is CASSYGTRVFVETQYF. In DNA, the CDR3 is TGTGCCAGCAGTTACGGGACCAGGGTGTTTGTAGAGACCCAGTACTTC.